This T cell receptor beta chain was sequenced for a study of CD8 T cells in Susac syndrome. Random-hexamer reverse transcription was applied to roughly 0.5 to 1 ug RNA. Amplification of TCR beta CDR3 was carried out by immunoSEQ multiplex PCR, which covered 54 Vbeta and 13 Jbeta segments. Each CDR3 protein gets one entry after TCRdb re-called the immunoSEQ multiplex PCR reads with MiXCR. The table has 75,000 to 100,000 distinct CDR3 sequences, roughly 93% seen once. Controls comprised healthy donors matched for age and sex. Bulk CD8+ and CD4+ cells came from magnetic negative isolation; CD8+ TEMRA by FACS. This CDR3 spans 14 amino acids. V gave up 3 bases and J gave up 3 bases, with 13 bases separating them. Germline assignment: CDR1 SGDLS and CDR2 YYNGEE.

The origin of this receptor is a human donor in good health. The chain joins TRBV9 to TRBJ2-7, with D perhaps being TRBD1 or TRBD2 (5 bases each). Material: CD8+ T cells from PBMCs. CDR3 DNA sequence: TGTGCCAGCAGCGGGGGGACGGCGAGCTACGAGCAGTACTTC. Amino acid sequence: CASSGGTASYEQYF.